This T cell receptor beta chain derives from a study of circulating and synovial CD4+ cells in juvenile arthritis. Study outcomes and limitations: These repertoires were less diverse than bulk blood CD4 repertoires. Deeper sequencing increased measured overlap with synovial clonotypes. CPL versus bulk CD4 samples: T cell genome counts differed by at least an order of magnitude.

The CDR3 is made up of 15 amino acids. V was pared by 2 bases and J by 7 bases, with 4 bases of the junction left unmatched. CDR1 SGHNT and CDR2 YYREEE come from the germline V gene (reference sequence). Data came from immunoSEQ multiplex PCR; TCRdb stores just in-frame clones and leaves some out. The sample has tens of thousands of clones, 90% to 95% seen once; the top ten hold approximately 0.16%. On this clone itself: Its specificity is unknown.

The sequence was obtained from a human donor with juvenile idiopathic arthritis. The material sequenced was CD4+ T cells from blood. This chain uses TRBV5-4 with TRBJ2-1; 12 bases are a match to TRBD2. The DNA of the CDR3 is TGTGCCAGCAGCTTAGGACTAGCGGGGAATAATGAGCAGTTCTTC. This sequence encodes CASSLGLAGNNEQFF. Combining the CDR3 with reference TRBV5-4 and TRBJ2-1 gives the whole variable domain ETGVTQSPTHLIKTRGQQVTLRCSSQSGHNTVSWYQQALGQGPQFIFQYYREEENGRGNFPPRFSGLQFPNYSSELNVNALELDDSALYLCASSLGLAGNNEQFFGPGTRLTVL.